Listed below are T cell receptor beta chains from one sample, sequenced in a study of cytomegalovirus exposure and HLA in healthy donors. Profiled with immunoSEQ multiplex PCR; TCRdb holds only in-frame clones, not every one. The sample has about 150,000 clones, under 75% seen once; the top ten hold roughly 6.4%. Sequencing used PBMCs. All receptors come from a woman aged 60-75 years in good health and CMV-seropositive. CDR3s include the opening cysteine and the closing phenylalanine or tryptophan. The order of the fields is clone size, D gene, J gene, V gene, CDR3 DNA, CDR3 protein. D genes are given only for firm matches. Expanded clones get a size class; other rows say once, few or many, or leave the size out.

. . TRBJ2-3 TRBV9 TGTGCCAGCAGCGTAGGTGGAGTCGCAGATACGCAGTATTTT CASSVGGVADTQYF
. . TRBJ1-2 TRBV18 TGTGCCAGCTCACGGAATCAGGCCACCGATGGCTACACCTTC CASSRNQATDGYTF
. . TRBJ2-7 TRBV21-1 TGTGCCAGCAAGCTTTTTACGGGAATCTCCTACGAGCAGTACTTC CASKLFTGISYEQYF
. TRBD2 TRBJ2-5 TRBV7-2 TGTGCCAGCAGCTTATCCCCACTAGCGGGTTATTCCCAAGAGACCCAGTACTTC CASSLSPLAGYSQETQYF
. . TRBJ2-1 TRBV2 TGTGCCAGCATCACACATAAAGTCAATGAGCAGTTCTTC CASITHKVNEQFF
. TRBD1 TRBJ2-2 TRBV7-2 TGTGCCAGCAGCTTCGACAGGGCGAACACCGGGGAGCTGTTTTTT CASSFDRANTGELFF
. TRBD2 TRBJ2-7 TRBV7-8 TGTGCCAGCAGCTTGTTCAGGACTAGCGGGAGCTACGAGCAGTACTTC CASSLFRTSGSYEQYF
. TRBD1 TRBJ2-5 TRBV27 TGTGCCAGCAGTTTATCGACCAGGGGGGAGACCCAGTACTTC CASSLSTRGETQYF
. . TRBJ2-1 TRBV28 TGTGCCAGCAGTCCGTTTATACGGGGTAATGAGCAGTTCTTC CASSPFIRGNEQFF
few . TRBJ1-3 TRBV28 TGTGCCAGCAGCACCCGGGGAAACACCATATATTTT CASSTRGNTIYF
. TRBD2 TRBJ2-5 TRBV5-6 TGTGCCAGCAGCAAACGGGTCTTAGCGGGAGTTCAAGAGACCCAGTACTTC CASSKRVLAGVQETQYF
. . TRBJ2-2 TRBV7-9 TGTGCCAGCAGCCCCGCAGGGCGCACCGGGGAGCTGTTTTTT CASSPAGRTGELFF
once . TRBJ1-1 TRBV10-1 TGCGCCAGCAGTGTACAGATGGGCACTGAAGCTTTCTTT CASSVQMGTEAFF
. . TRBJ1-1 TRBV5-8 TGTGCCAGCAGCCTAGAAGGGGGTTTGAACACTGAAGCTTTCTTT CASSLEGGLNTEAFF
. TRBD2 TRBJ2-1 TRBV12-5 TGTGCTAGTGGTTTCCCAGGGCTAGCGGGAGGGGAGGGGCAGTTCTTC CASGFPGLAGGEGQFF
few . TRBJ2-5 TRBV5-4 TGTGCCAGCAGCTTGGCCCCCGGAGTCCAAGAGACCCAGTACTTC CASSLAPGVQETQYF
. . TRBJ2-1 TRBV7-3 TGTGCCAGCAGCCCATGGGAGCGGCCTAACAATGAGCAGTTCTTC CASSPWERPNNEQFF
. TRBD1 TRBJ1-1 TRBV6-6 TGTGCCAGCAGCCCCAGGGGGGACACTGAAGCTTTCTTT CASSPRGDTEAFF
. TRBD1 TRBJ2-7 TRBV28 TGTGCCAGCAGTTTATTGGGCAGGGGGACCTACGAGCAGTACTTC CASSLLGRGTYEQYF
. TRBD1 TRBJ2-1 TRBV5-1 TGCGCCAGCAGCCGGACAGGGCCCAATGAGCAGTTCTTC CASSRTGPNEQFF
few . TRBJ1-5 TRBV7-2 TGTGCCAGCAGCTTGAGCGGGAGTCTCAATCAGCCCCAGCATTTT CASSLSGSLNQPQHF
few TRBD2 TRBJ2-7 TRBV5-1 TGCGCCAGCAGAATCACTAGCGGGAGCTACGAGCAGTACTTC CASRITSGSYEQYF
. . TRBJ2-3 TRBV5-4 TGTGCCAGCAGCTTAGGCACTAGTTCCGGCACAGATACGCAGTATTTT CASSLGTSSGTDTQYF
. . TRBJ1-5 TRBV28 TGTGCCAGCAGTTTTGTCCTGGGACAAGATCAGCCCCAGCATTTT CASSFVLGQDQPQHF
few . TRBJ1-5 TRBV10-3 TGTGCCATCAGTGATATAGGGGGTAAGAGTCAGCCCCAGCATTTT CAISDIGGKSQPQHF
. . TRBJ2-6 TRBV28 TGTGTCAGCAAGAGGGCTGGGGCCAACGTCCTGACTTTC CVSKRAGANVLTF
few . TRBJ1-6 TRBV30 TGTGCCTGGAGGCCAGGTTATAATTCACCCCTCCACTTT CAWRPGYNSPLHF
. . TRBJ1-1 TRBV7-2 TGTGCCAGCAGCTCGGGGGAGAAGAACACTGAAGCTTTCTTT CASSSGEKNTEAFF
. TRBD1 TRBJ2-5 TRBV6-5 TGTGCCAGCAGTTACGCGACAGGGCGGGTAGAGACCCAGTACTTC CASSYATGRVETQYF
. . TRBJ2-7 TRBV18 TGTGCCAGCTCACCAGACAGCTACCTATCCGAGCAGTACTTC CASSPDSYLSEQYF
. . TRBJ1-5 TRBV28 TGTGCCAGCAGTTTCGGAGGGGTGGATCAGCCCCAGCATTTT CASSFGGVDQPQHF
. . TRBJ1-1 TRBV5-4 TGTGCCAGCAGTCCCGGACACCGTGAAGCTTTCTTT CASSPGHREAFF
. TRBD1 TRBJ2-7 TRBV6-5 TGTGCCAGCAGTTGGGACAGAAGCTCCTACGAGCAGTACTTC CASSWDRSSYEQYF
once . TRBJ2-1 TRBV7-3 TGTGCCAGCAGCTTAATGTCGGGTTCCTACAATGAGCAGTTCTTC CASSLMSGSYNEQFF
. . TRBJ2-7 TRBV6-1 TGTGCCAGCAGTGAATGGTCCGGACTTAGCTCCGAGCAGTACTTC CASSEWSGLSSEQYF
. . TRBJ2-5 TRBV2 TGTGCCAGCCCCGGCCGGGAGCAAGAGACCCAGTACTTC CASPGREQETQYF
. TRBD1 TRBJ2-7 TRBV5-1 TGCGCCAGCAGCCTGGCGGCGGGACAGGGTTCCGAGCAGTACTTC CASSLAAGQGSEQYF
. TRBD1 TRBJ2-1 TRBV6-5 TGTGCCAGCAGTTTACAGCCGGGACAGGGTTACAATGAGCAGTTCTTC CASSLQPGQGYNEQFF
few . TRBJ2-7 TRBV11-2 TGTGCCAGCAGCTTGGGACAAACCTACGAGCAGTACTTC CASSLGQTYEQYF
few . TRBJ2-5 TRBV6-5 TGTGCCAGCAGTGTCACAAACCTTCCCCAAGAGACCCAGTACTTC CASSVTNLPQETQYF